The rows below give T cell receptor beta chains drawn from one sample of a study of monozygotic twins with inflammatory bowel disease. From the 5' RACE reads, TCRdb lists one entry per CDR3 protein and no DNA. Recorded for this sample: more than 300,000 distinct CDR3 sequences. The sample comprised blood. These receptors originate from a human donor with ulcerative colitis or Crohn's disease, or a healthy co-twin of an affected twin (not recorded which). Each CDR3 is given with its conserved first and last residue.

V: TRBV7-7
length: 11
J: TRBJ2-5
CDR3: CASSTQQTQYF

V: TRBV5-1
length: 17
J: TRBJ2-5
CDR3: CASSPDPGQTTRQTQYF

V: TRBV9
length: 14
J: TRBJ1-4
CDR3: CASSVEGNNEKLFF

V: TRBV15
length: 16
J: TRBJ1-5
CDR3: CATSRDLGADNQPQHF

V: TRBV11-2
length: 20
J: TRBJ2-6
CDR3: CASSLKPGTGGLAGANVLTF

V: TRBV4-3
length: 16
J: TRBJ2-5
CDR3: CASSQVGARMKETQYF

V: TRBV2
length: 12
J: TRBJ2-4
CDR3: CASRDRENIQYF

V: TRBV7-2
length: 14
J: TRBJ2-7
CDR3: CASSFAPPGGKEYF

V: TRBV5-6
length: 12
J: TRBJ2-3
CDR3: CASSRAGRTQYF

V: TRBV12-3/TRBV12-4
length: 14
J: TRBJ2-5
CDR3: CASSLEKDARTQYF

V: TRBV24-1
length: 16
J: TRBJ2-1
CDR3: CATSDQLAGGFNEQFF

V: TRBV5-4
length: 15
J: TRBJ2-1
CDR3: CASSLGGIMRNEQFF

V: TRBV27
length: 13
J: TRBJ2-2
CDR3: CASSLSEAGELFF

V: TRBV6-1
length: 14
J: TRBJ2-4
CDR3: CASRLRLDKNIQYF

V: TRBV20-1
length: 13
J: TRBJ1-2
CDR3: CSAIGGAGYGYTF

V: TRBV7-2
length: 14
J: TRBJ1-2
CDR3: CASSLGTGRGGYTF

V: TRBV3-1
length: 13
J: TRBJ1-2
CDR3: CASSQGDVGGYTF

V: TRBV12-3/TRBV12-4
length: 16
J: TRBJ1-5
CDR3: CASSSTGGAGNQPQHF

V: TRBV12-3/TRBV12-4
length: 14
J: TRBJ2-5
CDR3: CASNAGGGFETQYF

V: TRBV12-3/TRBV12-4
length: 14
J: TRBJ2-7
CDR3: CASSTRELPVEQYF

V: TRBV5-1
length: 12
J: TRBJ2-7
CDR3: CASSLGREKQYF

V: TRBV29-1
length: 11
J: TRBJ2-3
CDR3: CSAVSTDTQYF

V: TRBV7-2
length: 16
J: TRBJ2-7
CDR3: CASSLGGTGGLLEQYF

V: TRBV5-4
length: 13
J: TRBJ1-1
CDR3: CASSGDLNTEAFF

V: TRBV20-1
length: 14
J: TRBJ1-1
CDR3: CSASPGTGPLGAFF

V: TRBV27
length: 13
J: TRBJ2-7
CDR3: CASSFQVSYEQYF

V: TRBV5-4
length: 16
J: TRBJ2-1
CDR3: CASSLIRREAYNEQFF

V: TRBV20-1
length: 14
J: TRBJ2-1
CDR3: CSAYGGLSYNEQFF

V: TRBV14
length: 14
J: TRBJ2-7
CDR3: CASSQVLGGGEQYF

V: TRBV6-2/TRBV6-3
length: 16
J: TRBJ2-7
CDR3: CASSYPRYDHSYEQYF

V: TRBV29-1
length: 15
J: TRBJ2-1
CDR3: CSVEGQGAVLDEQFF

V: TRBV3-1
length: 14
J: TRBJ2-4
CDR3: CASSQRTGGNIQYF

V: TRBV4-1
length: 13
J: TRBJ1-5
CDR3: CASSQEQRQPQHF

V: TRBV27
length: 14
J: TRBJ2-1
CDR3: CASSRGGLAGEQFF

V: TRBV6-2/TRBV6-3
length: 19
J: TRBJ2-5
CDR3: CASSYGTGGQRGVQETQYF

V: TRBV19
length: 17
J: TRBJ2-1
CDR3: CASSPFSLAGGHNEQFF

V: TRBV7-8
length: 15
J: TRBJ2-4
CDR3: CASSPPQGAKNIQYF

V: TRBV5-5
length: 13
J: TRBJ1-1
CDR3: CASSSTMSGEAFF

V: TRBV6-5
length: 18
J: TRBJ2-7
CDR3: CASSYSYGGAGIVYEQYF

V: TRBV5-5
length: 15
J: TRBJ2-2
CDR3: CASSWGHGGPGELFF

V: TRBV12-3/TRBV12-4
length: 15
J: TRBJ2-3
CDR3: CASSLPGDTTDTQYF

V: TRBV6-2/TRBV6-3
length: 15
J: TRBJ2-1
CDR3: CASSYLGTAYNEQFF

V: TRBV21-1
length: 16
J: TRBJ2-2
CDR3: CASSKERTGMTGELFF

V: TRBV6-5
length: 12
J: TRBJ1-2
CDR3: CASSSLRQGFTF

V: TRBV7-3
length: 15
J: TRBJ1-6
CDR3: CASSLGGTANSPLHF

V: TRBV7-7
length: 15
J: TRBJ2-2
CDR3: CASSPSGTGSGELFF

V: TRBV5-1
length: 14
J: TRBJ1-4
CDR3: CASSLEGEHEKLFF

V: TRBV7-9
length: 15
J: TRBJ1-5
CDR3: CASSLGGYSNQPQHF

V: TRBV7-2
length: 15
J: TRBJ2-5
CDR3: CASSLGLQGGETQYF